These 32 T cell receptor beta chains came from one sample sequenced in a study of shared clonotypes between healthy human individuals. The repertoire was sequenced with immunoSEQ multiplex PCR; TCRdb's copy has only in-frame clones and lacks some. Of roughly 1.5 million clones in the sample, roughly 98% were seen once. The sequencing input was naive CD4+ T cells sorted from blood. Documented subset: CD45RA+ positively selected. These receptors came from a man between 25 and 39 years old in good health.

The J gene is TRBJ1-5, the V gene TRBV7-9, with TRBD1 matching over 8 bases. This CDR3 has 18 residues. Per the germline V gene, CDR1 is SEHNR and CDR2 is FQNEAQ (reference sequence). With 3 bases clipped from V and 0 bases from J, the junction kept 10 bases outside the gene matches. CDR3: CASSFSPPGQVSNQPQHF. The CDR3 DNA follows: TGTGCCAGCAGCTTTAGCCCACCGGGACAGGTTAGCAATCAGCCCCAGCATTTT.

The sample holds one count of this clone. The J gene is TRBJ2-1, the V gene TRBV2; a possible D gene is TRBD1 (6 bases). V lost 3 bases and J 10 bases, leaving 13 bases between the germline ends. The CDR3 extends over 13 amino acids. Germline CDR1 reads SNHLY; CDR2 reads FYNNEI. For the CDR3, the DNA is TGTGCCAGCAGTGAGGCGGTCCAGGGGGAGCAGTTCTTC. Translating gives CASSEAVQGEQFF.

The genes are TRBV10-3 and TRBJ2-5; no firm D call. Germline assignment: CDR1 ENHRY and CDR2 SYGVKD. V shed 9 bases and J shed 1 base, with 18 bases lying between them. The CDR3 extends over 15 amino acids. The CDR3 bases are TGTGCCATACGTCCTGGGTTGTTGGGCCAAGAGACCCAGTACTTC. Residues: CAIRPGLLGQETQYF.

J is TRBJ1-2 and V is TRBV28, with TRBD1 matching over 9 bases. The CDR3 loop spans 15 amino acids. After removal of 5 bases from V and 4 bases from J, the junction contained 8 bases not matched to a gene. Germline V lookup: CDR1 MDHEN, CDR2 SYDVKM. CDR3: CASSPRGTGPYGYTF. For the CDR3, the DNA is TGTGCCAGCAGTCCAAGGGGGACAGGGCCCTATGGCTACACCTTC.

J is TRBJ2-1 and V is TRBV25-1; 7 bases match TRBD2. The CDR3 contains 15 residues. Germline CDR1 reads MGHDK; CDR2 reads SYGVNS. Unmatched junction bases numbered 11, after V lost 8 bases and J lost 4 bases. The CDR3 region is CASDNSASGYNEQFF. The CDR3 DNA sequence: TGTGCCAGCGACAATTCGGCTAGCGGATACAATGAGCAGTTCTTC.

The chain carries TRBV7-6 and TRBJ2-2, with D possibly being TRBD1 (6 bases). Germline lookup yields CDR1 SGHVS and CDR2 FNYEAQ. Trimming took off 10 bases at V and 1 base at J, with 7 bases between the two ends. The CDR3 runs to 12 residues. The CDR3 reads CATTGNTGELFF. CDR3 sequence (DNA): TGTGCCACGACAGGGAACACCGGGGAGCTGTTTTTT.

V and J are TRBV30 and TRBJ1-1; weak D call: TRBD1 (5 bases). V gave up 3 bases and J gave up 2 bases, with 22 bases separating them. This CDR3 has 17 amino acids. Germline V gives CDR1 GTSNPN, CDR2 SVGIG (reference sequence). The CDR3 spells CAWSPRLTAGANTEAFF. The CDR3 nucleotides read TGTGCCTGGAGCCCTCGTTTAACGGCCGGGGCTAACACTGAAGCTTTCTTT.

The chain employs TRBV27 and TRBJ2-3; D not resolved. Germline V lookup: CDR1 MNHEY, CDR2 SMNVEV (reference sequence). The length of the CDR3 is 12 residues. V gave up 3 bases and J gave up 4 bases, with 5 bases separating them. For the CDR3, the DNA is TGTGCCAGCAGTTTCTACCCAGATACGCAGTATTTT. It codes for CASSFYPDTQYF.

The chain's CDR3 is CASSHPGIPTLTEAFF. The CDR3 nucleotides read TGTGCCAGCAGCCATCCGGGAATTCCTACACTGACTGAAGCTTTCTTT. The V and J genes are TRBV7-2 and TRBJ1-1; no definite D call. The CDR3 sequence is 16 residues long. Trimming took 5 bases from V and 5 from J, leaving 21 bases between them. The germline gives CDR1 SGHTA, CDR2 FQGNSA.

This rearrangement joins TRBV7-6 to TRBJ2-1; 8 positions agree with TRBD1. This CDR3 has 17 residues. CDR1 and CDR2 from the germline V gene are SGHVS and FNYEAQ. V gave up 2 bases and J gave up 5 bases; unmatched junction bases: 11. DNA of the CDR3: TGTGCCAGCAGCTTACTCTCCGGACAGGGAAGACACAATGAGCAGTTCTTC. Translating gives CASSLLSGQGRHNEQFF.

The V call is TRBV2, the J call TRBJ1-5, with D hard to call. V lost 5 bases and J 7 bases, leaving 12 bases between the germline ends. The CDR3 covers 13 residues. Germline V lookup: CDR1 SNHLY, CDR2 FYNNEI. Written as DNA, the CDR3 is TGTGCCAGCAGTCGATCCTCGGGACAGCCCCAGCATTTT. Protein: CASSRSSGQPQHF. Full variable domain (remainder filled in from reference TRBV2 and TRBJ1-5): EPEVTQTPSHQVTQMGQEVILRCVPISNHLYFYWYRQILGQKVEFLVSFYNNEISEKSEIFDDQFSVERPDGSNFTLKIRSTKLEDSAMYFCASSRSSGQPQHFGDGTRLSIL.

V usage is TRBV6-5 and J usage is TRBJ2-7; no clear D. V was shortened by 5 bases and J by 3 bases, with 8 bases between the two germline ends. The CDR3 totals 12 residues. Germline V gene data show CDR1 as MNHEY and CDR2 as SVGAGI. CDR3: CASSTPSYEQYF. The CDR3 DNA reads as TGTGCCAGCAGTACCCCTAGCTACGAGCAGTACTTC.

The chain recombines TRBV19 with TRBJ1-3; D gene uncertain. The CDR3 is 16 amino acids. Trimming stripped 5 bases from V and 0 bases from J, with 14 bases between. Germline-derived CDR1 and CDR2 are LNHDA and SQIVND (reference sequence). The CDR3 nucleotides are TGTGCCAGTAGTGTTAACCGGGCCTTCTCTGGAAACACCATATATTTT. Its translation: CASSVNRAFSGNTIYF.

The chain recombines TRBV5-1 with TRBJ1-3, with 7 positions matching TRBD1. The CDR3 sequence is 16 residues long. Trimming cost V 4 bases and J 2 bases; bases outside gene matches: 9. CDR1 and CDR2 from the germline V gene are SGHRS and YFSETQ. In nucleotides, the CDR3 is TGCGCCAGCAGCGACTATTCAGGGGGGACTGGAAACACCATATATTTT. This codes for CASSDYSGGTGNTIYF. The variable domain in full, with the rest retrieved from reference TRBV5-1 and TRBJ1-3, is KAGVTQTPRYLIKTRGQQVTLSCSPISGHRSVSWYQQTPGQGLQFLFEYFSETQRNKGNFPGRFSGRQFSNSRSEMNVSTLELGDSALYLCASSDYSGGTGNTIYFGEGSWLTVV.

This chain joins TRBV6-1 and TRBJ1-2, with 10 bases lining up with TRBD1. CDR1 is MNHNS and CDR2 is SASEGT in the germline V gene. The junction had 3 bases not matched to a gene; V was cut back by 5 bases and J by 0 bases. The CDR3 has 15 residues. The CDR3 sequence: CASSKGQGANYGYTF. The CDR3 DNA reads TGTGCCAGCAGTAAAGGACAGGGGGCTAACTATGGCTACACCTTC.

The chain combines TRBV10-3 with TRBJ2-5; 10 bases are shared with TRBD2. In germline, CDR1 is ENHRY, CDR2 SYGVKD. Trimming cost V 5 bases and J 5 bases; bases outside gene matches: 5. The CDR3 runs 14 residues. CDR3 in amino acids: CAISPSGSGETQYF. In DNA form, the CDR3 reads TGTGCCATCAGTCCTAGCGGGAGTGGGGAGACCCAGTACTTC.

CDR3 coding DNA: TGTGCCAGCAGCTTAGCGGGGAGGCGGGGTTCTCACTATGGCTACACCTTC. As protein: CASSLAGRRGSHYGYTF. V gene TRBV7-2 combines with J gene TRBJ1-2; D remains unclear. The germline V gene encodes CDR1 SGHTA and CDR2 FQGNSA. The CDR3 runs 17 residues. V gave up 0 bases and J gave up 3 bases, with 17 bases separating them.

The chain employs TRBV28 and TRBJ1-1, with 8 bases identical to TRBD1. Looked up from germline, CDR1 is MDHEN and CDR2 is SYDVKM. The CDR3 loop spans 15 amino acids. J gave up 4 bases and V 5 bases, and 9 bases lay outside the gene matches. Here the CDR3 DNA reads TGTGCCAGCAGTCGTGCCCAGGGGGCGCGCACTGAAGCTTTCTTT. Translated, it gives CASSRAQGARTEAFF. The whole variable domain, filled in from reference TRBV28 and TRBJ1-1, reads DVKVTQSSRYLVKRTGEKVFLECVQDMDHENMFWYRQDPGLGLRLIYFSYDVKMKEKGDIPEGYSVSREKKERFSLILESASTNQTSMYLCASSRAQGARTEAFFGQGTRLTVV.

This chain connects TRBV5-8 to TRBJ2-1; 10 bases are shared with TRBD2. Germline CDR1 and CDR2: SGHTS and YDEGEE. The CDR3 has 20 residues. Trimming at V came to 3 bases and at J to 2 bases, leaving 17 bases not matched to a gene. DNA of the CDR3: TGTGCCAGCAGCTCCGGGACAGCTTTTGCCGGGACTAGCGCCTACAATGAGCAGTTCTTC. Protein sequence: CASSSGTAFAGTSAYNEQFF.

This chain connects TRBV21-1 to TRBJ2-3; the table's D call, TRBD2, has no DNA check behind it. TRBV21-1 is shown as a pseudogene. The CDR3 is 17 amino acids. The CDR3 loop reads CASSKEVRDTSTDTQYF. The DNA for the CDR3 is TGTGCCAGCAGCAAAGAGGTACGGGATACTAGCACAGATACGCAGTATTTT.

The CDR3, as DNA: TGTGCCAGCAGTTTATTAGGGACTAGACGCACAGATACGCAGTATTTT. It encodes CASSLLGTRRTDTQYF. The chain has TRBV27 and TRBJ2-3, with TRBD2 matching over 8 bases. With V trimmed by 1 base and J by 1 base, 4 bases remained unmatched. The CDR3 has 16 amino acids. Looked up from germline, CDR1 is MNHEY and CDR2 is SMNVEV (reference sequence).

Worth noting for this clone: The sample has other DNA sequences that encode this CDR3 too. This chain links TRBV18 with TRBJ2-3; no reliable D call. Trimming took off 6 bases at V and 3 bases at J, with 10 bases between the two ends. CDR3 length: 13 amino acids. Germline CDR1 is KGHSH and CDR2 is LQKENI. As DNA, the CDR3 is TGTGCCAGCTCTCCCCCTAGGACAGATACGCAGTATTTT. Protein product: CASSPPRTDTQYF. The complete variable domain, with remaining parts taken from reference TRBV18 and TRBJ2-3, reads NAGVMQNPRHLVRRRGQEARLRCSPMKGHSHVYWYRQLPEEGLKFMVYLQKENIIDESGMPKERFSAEFPKEGPSILRIQQVVRGDSAAYFCASSPPRTDTQYFGPGTRLTVL.

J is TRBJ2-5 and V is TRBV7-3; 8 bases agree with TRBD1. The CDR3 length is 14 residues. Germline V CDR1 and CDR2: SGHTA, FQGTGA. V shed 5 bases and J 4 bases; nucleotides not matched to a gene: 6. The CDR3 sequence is CASSPDRAGETQYF. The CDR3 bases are TGTGCCAGCAGCCCGGACAGGGCGGGAGAGACCCAGTACTTC.

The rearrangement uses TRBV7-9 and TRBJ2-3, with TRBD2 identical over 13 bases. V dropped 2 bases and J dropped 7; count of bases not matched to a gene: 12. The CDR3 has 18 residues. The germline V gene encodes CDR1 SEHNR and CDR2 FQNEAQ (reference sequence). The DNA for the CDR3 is TGTGCCAGCAGCTTACGTACGGGACTAGCGGGACAAAATTATACGCAGTATTTT. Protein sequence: CASSLRTGLAGQNYTQYF.

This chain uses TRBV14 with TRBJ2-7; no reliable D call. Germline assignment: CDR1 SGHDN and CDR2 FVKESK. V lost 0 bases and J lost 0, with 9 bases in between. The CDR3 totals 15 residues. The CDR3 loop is CASSQDFRNSYEQYF. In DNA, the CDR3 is TGTGCCAGCAGCCAAGATTTCAGGAACTCCTACGAGCAGTACTTC.

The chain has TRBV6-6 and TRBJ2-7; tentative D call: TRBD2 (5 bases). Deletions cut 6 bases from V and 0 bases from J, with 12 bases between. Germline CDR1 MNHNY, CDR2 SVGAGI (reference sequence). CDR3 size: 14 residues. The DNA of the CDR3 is TGTGCCAGCAGAGGGAGAGGGAACTCCTACGAGCAGTACTTC. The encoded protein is CASRGRGNSYEQYF.

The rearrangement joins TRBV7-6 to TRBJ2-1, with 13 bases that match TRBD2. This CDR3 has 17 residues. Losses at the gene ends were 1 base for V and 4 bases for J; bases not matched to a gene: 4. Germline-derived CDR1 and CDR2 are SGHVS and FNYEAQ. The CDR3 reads CASSLDLGLAGYNEQFF. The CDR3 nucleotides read TGTGCCAGCAGCTTAGATTTGGGACTAGCGGGATACAATGAGCAGTTCTTC.

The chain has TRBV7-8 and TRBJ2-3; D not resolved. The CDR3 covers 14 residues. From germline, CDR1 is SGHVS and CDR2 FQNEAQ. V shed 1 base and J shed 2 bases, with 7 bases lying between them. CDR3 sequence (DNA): TGTGCCAGCAGCTTAGAGACGTACACAGATACGCAGTATTTT. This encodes CASSLETYTDTQYF.

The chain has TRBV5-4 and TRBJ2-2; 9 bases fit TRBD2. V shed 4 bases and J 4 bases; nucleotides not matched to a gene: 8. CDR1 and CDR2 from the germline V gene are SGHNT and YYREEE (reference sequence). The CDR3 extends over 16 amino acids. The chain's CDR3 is CASSGSGSRSTGELFF. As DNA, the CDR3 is TGTGCCAGCAGCGGTAGCGGGAGCAGGAGCACCGGGGAGCTGTTTTTT.

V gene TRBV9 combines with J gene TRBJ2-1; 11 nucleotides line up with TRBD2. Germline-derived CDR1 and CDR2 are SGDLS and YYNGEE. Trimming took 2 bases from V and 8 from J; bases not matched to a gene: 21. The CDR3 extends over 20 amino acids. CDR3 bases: TGTGCCAGCAGCGTCGAACCGGCAATGTCCACTAGCGGGAGTAATGATGAGCAGTTCTTC. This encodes CASSVEPAMSTSGSNDEQFF.

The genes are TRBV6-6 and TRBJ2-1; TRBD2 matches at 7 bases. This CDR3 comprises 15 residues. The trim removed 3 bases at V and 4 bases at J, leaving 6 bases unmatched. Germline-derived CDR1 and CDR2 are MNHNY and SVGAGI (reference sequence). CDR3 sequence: CASSYGVAGYNEQFF. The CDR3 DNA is TGTGCCAGCAGTTATGGGGTAGCGGGTTACAATGAGCAGTTCTTC.

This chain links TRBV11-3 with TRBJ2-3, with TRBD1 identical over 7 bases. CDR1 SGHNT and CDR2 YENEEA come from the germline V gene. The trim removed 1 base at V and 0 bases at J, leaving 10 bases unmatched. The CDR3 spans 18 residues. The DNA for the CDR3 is TGTGCCAGCAGCTTAGGACCCACGGGACAGACGAGCACAGATACGCAGTATTTT. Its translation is CASSLGPTGQTSTDTQYF.